This T cell receptor beta chain appears in the sequencing data of a study of identical twins. Deletions cut 4 bases from V and 4 bases from J, with 14 bases between. The CDR3 has 14 amino acids. Germline V gene sequence: CDR1 SGHRS, CDR2 YFSETQ. In regard to this clonotype: Its antigen is not known.

Study-wide points: The more abundant beta clonotypes in cord blood had fewer insertions, and memory repertoires did not show this.

TCRdb re-derived calls from the 5' RACE reads in MiXCR, one entry per CDR3 protein. The sample records about 900,000 distinct CDR3 sequences, roughly an eighth being singletons. These data were also filed under a second study, of yellow fever vaccine responses in identical twins.

This chain links TRBV5-1 with TRBJ1-1, with a tentative D call TRBD1 (6 bases). Sequenced input: PBMCs. The receptor comes from a woman younger than 30 in good health. In DNA, the CDR3 is TGCGCCAGCAGCGCAACAGGGCAGTTCACTGAAGCTTTCTTT. The encoded protein is CASSATGQFTEAFF.